The 17 T cell receptor beta chains below all came from one sample that was sequenced in a study of T cell repertoires in cytomegalovirus infection. A single record per CDR3 protein comes from TCRdb applying MiXCR to the reads. The sample consists of some 180,000 distinct CDR3 sequences, approximately 17% of them appearing once. Sequencing was performed on CD8+ T cells from PBMCs. All receptors come from a human donor in good health (CMV status not recorded). Some clones in this sample may be carry-over from other donors' samples.

This clonotype was observed at least ten times. The chain links TRBV7-9 to TRBJ2-6; D is unclear. The CDR3 is made up of 17 amino acids. Germline lookup yields CDR1 SEHNR and CDR2 FQNEAQ (reference sequence). V lost 3 bases and J lost 0, with 12 bases in between. DNA for the CDR3: TGTGCCAGCAGCTTCCCTCGTAGAGGCTCTGGGGCCAACGTCCTGACTTTC. Protein sequence: CASSFPRRGSGANVLTF. Drawing the rest from reference TRBV7-9 and TRBJ2-6, the complete variable domain is DTGVSQNPRHKITKRGQNVTFRCDPISEHNRLYWYRQTLGQGPEFLTYFQNEAQLEKSRLLSDRFSAERPKGSFSTLEIQRTEQGDSAMYLCASSFPRRGSGANVLTFGAGSRLTVL.

The chain has TRBV4-3 and TRBJ1-2; D perhaps matches TRBD1 (5 bases). Germline V gene data show CDR1 as LGHNA and CDR2 as YSLEER. V shed 3 bases and J shed 4 bases, with 21 bases lying between them. The CDR3 loop spans 17 amino acids. The CDR3 reads CASSQTESGEMGYGYTF. The CDR3 nucleotides are TGCGCCAGCAGCCAGACGGAGTCGGGGGAAATGGGCTATGGCTACACCTTC.

This clonotype was counted a few times. The chain is built from TRBV24-1 and TRBJ2-1; tentatively, D is TRBD1 or TRBD2 (5 bases each). In germline, CDR1 is KGHDR, CDR2 SFDVKD. The CDR3 totals 14 residues. Trimming took off 5 bases at V and 8 bases at J, with 15 bases between the two ends. CDR3 in amino acids: CATSADSGYDEQFF. The CDR3 DNA reads as TGTGCCACCAGTGCTGACAGCGGTTACGATGAGCAGTTCTTC.

This clonotype has just a few counts. The chain recombines TRBV7-9 with TRBJ1-5, with D unresolved. The germline V gene has CDR1 SEHNR and CDR2 FQNEAQ (reference sequence). The V gene lost 5 bases and the J gene lost 2 bases, with 22 bases spanning the gap. This CDR3 has 18 amino acids. CDR3 sequence (DNA): TGTGCCAGCAGCCACTCGTCTACGGATACTACCCGCAATCAGCCCCAGCATTTT. Translating gives CASSHSSTDTTRNQPQHF.

V and J are TRBV28 and TRBJ1-2, with D perhaps TRBD1 (5 bases). V was clipped by 5 bases and J by 4 bases, with 14 bases between them. The CDR3 is made up of 14 amino acids. The germline gives CDR1 MDHEN, CDR2 SYDVKM. The CDR3 DNA reads TGTGCCAGCAGTCCTGAGACAGCCCCCTATGGCTACACCTTC. Its translation is CASSPETAPYGYTF.

The V and J genes are TRBV12-3 or TRBV12-4 and TRBJ2-7; weak D call: TRBD2 (6 bases). This CDR3 comprises 14 residues. The V gene lost 3 bases and the J gene lost 2 bases, with 11 bases spanning the gap. CDR3 DNA sequence: TGTGCCAGCAGTTTCGGAGGGTTCGCCTACGAGCAGTACTTC. Protein product: CASSFGGFAYEQYF.

The chain recombines TRBV28 with TRBJ2-3; 7 nucleotides agree with TRBD1. This CDR3 is 12 amino acids long. V was pared by 3 bases and J by 15 bases, with 9 bases of the junction left unmatched. Germline loops: CDR1 MDHEN, CDR2 SYDVKM. Here the CDR3 reads CASSFIDRVVYF. CDR3 DNA: TGTGCCAGCAGTTTTATAGACAGGGTGGTCTATTTT.

The V call is TRBV29-1, the J call TRBJ2-7; D is ambiguous. The CDR3 consists of 12 residues. Trimming left V 4 bases short and J 5 bases short, with 12 bases between. Looked up from germline, CDR1 is SQVTM and CDR2 is ANQGSEA. DNA of the CDR3: TGCAGCGTTGCGGATAACTTCAACGAGCAGTACTTC. Its translation: CSVADNFNEQYF.

As for this clonotype: One end of the junction fails to match germline, which may point to a read error. The chain is built from TRBV6-2 or TRBV6-3 and TRBJ1-6; 8 bases agree with TRBD1. The germline V gene has CDR1 MNHEY and CDR2 SVGEGT. The CDR3 contains 16 residues. The CDR3 nucleotides are TGTACCAGTGTATCTTTCGGACAGGGAAATAATTCACCCCTCCACTTT. Its translation: CTSVSFGQGNNSPLHF.

The rearrangement links TRBV23-1 to TRBJ2-7; the match to TRBD1 covers 7 bases. TRBV23-1 is placed among ORFs of uncertain function. V was pared by 8 bases and J by 4 bases, with 11 bases of the junction left unmatched. The CDR3 loop spans 14 amino acids. The CDR3 sequence: CASSPGQLSYEQYF. CDR3 coding DNA: TGCGCCAGCTCCCCGGGACAGCTATCTTACGAGCAGTACTTC.

This clonotype was detected a few times. The chain is built from TRBV2 and TRBJ2-7, with no clear D. The CDR3 contains 11 residues. Per the germline V gene, CDR1 is SNHLY and CDR2 is FYNNEI. V was cut by 7 bases and J by 2 bases, with 6 bases left in between. The CDR3 DNA reads TGTGCCAGCAAAGGGCCCTACGAGCAGTACTTC. This sequence encodes CASKGPYEQYF.

The chain carries TRBV4-1 and TRBJ2-5; D might be TRBD1 (6 bases). CDR1 and CDR2 from the germline V gene are MGHRA and YSYEKL. The CDR3 has 15 residues. Trimming pared 4 bases from V and 0 bases from J, leaving 12 bases between. In DNA, the CDR3 is TGCGCCAGCAGCCTGTACACAGGGAACCAAGAGACCCAGTACTTC. As protein: CASSLYTGNQETQYF.

This clonotype was counted a few times. The chain carries TRBV7-9 and TRBJ2-2; 7 nucleotides agree with TRBD1. The CDR3 is made up of 15 amino acids. Germline V gene data show CDR1 as SEHNR and CDR2 as FQNEAQ (reference sequence). V lost 5 bases to trimming and J lost 2 bases; unmatched junction nucleotides: 5. CDR3 coding DNA: TGTGCCAGCAGCCTCGACAGGGATAACACCGGGGAGCTGTTTTTT. This encodes CASSLDRDNTGELFF.

This clonotype was observed a few times. The rearrangement joins TRBV6-5 to TRBJ2-1; D gene uncertain. The CDR3 spans 16 residues. Trimming removed 0 bases from V and 7 bases from J, with 16 bases in between. Germline CDR1 and CDR2: MNHEY and SVGAGI. CDR3 amino acids: CASSYSVRLNFNEQFF. CDR3 DNA sequence: TGTGCCAGCAGTTACTCGGTACGGTTAAATTTTAATGAGCAGTTCTTC.

DNA for the CDR3: TGTGCCAGCAGTTCCAAACAGGGCCAGAATGAAAAACTGTTTTTT. The encoded protein is CASSSKQGQNEKLFF. The chain links TRBV27 to TRBJ1-4, with a tentative D call TRBD1 (6 bases). CDR1 and CDR2 from the germline V gene are MNHEY and SMNVEV (reference sequence). V dropped 4 bases and J dropped 5 bases, with 14 bases sitting between them. The CDR3 loop spans 15 amino acids. The complete variable domain, with remaining parts taken from reference TRBV27 and TRBJ1-4, reads EAQVTQNPRYLITVTGKKLTVTCSQNMNHEYMSWYRQDPGLGLRQIYYSMNVEVTDKGDVPEGYKVSRKEKRNFPLILESPSPNQTSLYFCASSSKQGQNEKLFFGSGTQLSVL.

This clonotype turned up a few times. The V call is TRBV7-3, the J call TRBJ2-2; D is unresolved. The germline V and J ends were trimmed by 2 bases and 5 bases, with 6 bases remaining between them. The germline V gene has CDR1 SGHTA and CDR2 FQGTGA. There are 13 residues in the CDR3. CDR3 in DNA: TGTGCCAGCAGCTTACAAGGGACCGGGGAGCTGTTTTTT. Its translation: CASSLQGTGELFF.

This clonotype was detected ten times or more. This sequence joins TRBV7-8 and TRBJ2-3; D perhaps matches TRBD1 (6 bases). V was clipped by 2 bases and J by 0 bases, with 12 bases between them. This CDR3 is 16 amino acids long. The germline CDR1 and CDR2 sequences are SGHVS and FQNEAQ. The CDR3 DNA reads TGTGCCAGCAGCTTACTGGGACATAGTAGCACAGATACGCAGTATTTT. Its protein is CASSLLGHSSTDTQYF.